Each of the 26 T cell receptor beta chains below was sequenced from the same sample in a study of blood T cell repertoires in COVID-19. Clones were read by immunoSEQ multiplex PCR, and TCRdb kept only the in-frame ones, dropping some. The table has around 290,000 clones, around 87% seen once. The sequenced material came from peripheral blood. Receptor source: a woman aged 45-65 years who had recovered from COVID-19.

In DNA, the CDR3 is TGCAGCGCCAGACAGGGGGCCTCCGGAAACACCATATATTTT. Translation: CSARQGASGNTIYF. The J gene is TRBJ1-3, the V gene TRBV29-1; 10 positions match TRBD1. The CDR3 totals 14 residues. Germline V gives CDR1 SQVTM, CDR2 ANQGSEA. Trimming removed 7 bases from V and 4 bases from J; junction bases left unmatched: 7. Based on the CDR3 plus reference TRBV29-1 and TRBJ1-3, the full variable domain is SAVISQKPSRDICQRGTSLTIQCQVDSQVTMMFWYRQQPGQSLTLIATANQGSEATYESGFVIDKFPISRPNLTFSTLTVSNMSPEDSSIYLCSARQGASGNTIYFGEGSWLTVV.

This chain links TRBV6-2 or TRBV6-3 with TRBJ2-7; D not certain. This CDR3 region has 13 residues. From germline, CDR1 is MNHEY and CDR2 SVGEGT. Trimming took 4 bases from V and 0 from J, leaving 7 bases between them. The CDR3 DNA reads as TGTGCCAGCAGTTCCCGCGGCTCCTACGAGCAGTACTTC. This sequence encodes CASSSRGSYEQYF.

The rearrangement links TRBV9 to TRBJ2-3; D possibly corresponds to TRBD1 (5 bases). V was trimmed by 0 bases and J by 4 bases, leaving 15 bases between them. Per germline, CDR1 SGDLS and CDR2 YYNGEE. The CDR3 spans 16 residues. CDR3 coding DNA: TGTGCCAGCAGCGTAGAAGCAGGGATTGGTGCAGATACGCAGTATTTT. Its translation: CASSVEAGIGADTQYF.

J is TRBJ1-1 and V is TRBV19, with D perhaps TRBD1 (6 bases). Germline CDR1 is LNHDA and CDR2 is SQIVND (reference sequence). V lost 7 bases and J lost 4, with 13 bases in between. CDR3 length: 13 amino acids. In DNA form, the CDR3 reads TGTGCCAGTACGACGGACAGCTTCACTGAAGCTTTCTTT. Protein sequence: CASTTDSFTEAFF.

J is TRBJ1-1 and V is TRBV9; D uncertain. In germline, CDR1 is SGDLS, CDR2 YYNGEE. V lost 4 bases and J lost 1, with 8 bases in between. The CDR3 has 13 amino acids. The CDR3, as DNA: TGTGCCAGCAGCTTACAAAAGAACACTGAAGCTTTCTTT. Residues: CASSLQKNTEAFF.

The chain joins TRBV19 to TRBJ1-1; D may be TRBD1 (5 bases). Germline CDR1 reads LNHDA; CDR2 reads SQIVND (reference sequence). The CDR3 is made up of 15 amino acids. V lost 3 bases, J lost 6 bases, and 17 bases lay in between. The CDR3 here is CASSIGARTGPEAFF. CDR3 bases: TGTGCCAGTAGTATTGGGGCCAGAACAGGCCCTGAAGCTTTCTTT.

The chain employs TRBV28 and TRBJ2-1, with a tentative D call TRBD2 (5 bases). Trimming stripped 7 bases from V and 8 bases from J, with 15 bases between. The CDR3 runs to 13 residues. Germline values: CDR1 MDHEN, CDR2 SYDVKM. CDR3 coding DNA: TGTGCCAGCACCACTACTAGATTCCATGAGCAGTTCTTC. Translation: CASTTTRFHEQFF. Filled out from reference TRBV28 and TRBJ2-1, the complete variable domain reads DVKVTQSSRYLVKRTGEKVFLECVQDMDHENMFWYRQDPGLGLRLIYFSYDVKMKEKGDIPEGYSVSREKKERFSLILESASTNQTSMYLCASTTTRFHEQFFGPGTRLTVL.

In its sample, this clone was seen a few times. The V call is TRBV4-3, the J call TRBJ2-7, with 7 bases lining up with TRBD2. The CDR3 contains 15 residues. Germline CDR1 and CDR2: LGHNA and YSLEER. Trimming cost V 5 bases and J 7 bases; bases outside gene matches: 14. The CDR3 region has the DNA TGCGCCAGCAGCTACAGGACGGGGGGTGGGAGTGAGCAGTACTTC. This sequence encodes CASSYRTGGGSEQYF.

This chain links TRBV6-4 with TRBJ1-1; 7 positions agree with TRBD1. Germline V gene data show CDR1 as MRHNA and CDR2 as SNTAGT. V shed 7 bases, J shed 0 bases, and the junction held 8 bases outside the gene matches. CDR3 length equals 15 residues. The CDR3 nucleotides read TGTGCCAGCACCGCCCTAAGGGGGCTGAACACTGAAGCTTTCTTT. Its translation is CASTALRGLNTEAFF.

The CDR3, as DNA: TGCGCCAGCAGCCAAGAAGGTAGCGGGGGCGGAATCGGCACCTATGAGCAGTTCTTC. Its protein product is CASSQEGSGGGIGTYEQFF. The chain is built from TRBV4-3 and TRBJ2-1; 9 bases map to TRBD2. CDR1 LGHNA and CDR2 YSLEER come from the germline V gene. The CDR3 contains 19 residues. J lost 8 bases, V lost 0 bases, and 17 bases had no gene match.

This chain's CDR3 is CASSPLAGTYEQYF. The CDR3 DNA follows: TGTGCCAGCAGCCCCCTAGCGGGGACCTACGAGCAGTACTTC. This sequence joins TRBV7-2 and TRBJ2-7, with 9 bases fitting TRBD2. Trimming cost V 5 bases and J 2 bases; bases outside gene matches: 4. The CDR3 covers 14 residues. Per germline, CDR1 SGHTA and CDR2 FQGNSA. Full variable domain (rest looked up from reference TRBV7-2 and TRBJ2-7): GAGVSQSPSNKVTEKGKDVELRCDPISGHTALYWYRQSLGQGLEFLIYFQGNSAPDKSGLPSDRFSAERTGGSVSTLTIQRTQQEDSAVYLCASSPLAGTYEQYFGPGTRLTVT.

The rearrangement links TRBV5-1 to TRBJ2-2; D unclear. Looked up from germline, CDR1 is SGHRS and CDR2 is YFSETQ. The CDR3 totals 15 residues. Between the trimmed V and J ends, which lost 1 base and 1 base, there was a span of 8 bases. This CDR3 reads CASSLLAGNTGELFF. The CDR3 DNA reads as TGCGCCAGCAGCTTGTTGGCAGGGAACACCGGGGAGCTGTTTTTT.

The CDR3 is CASKENRGNEKLFF. The DNA of the CDR3 is TGTGCCAGCAAGGAAAACAGGGGTAATGAAAAACTGTTTTTT. This chain links TRBV21-1 with TRBJ1-4; the table's D call TRBD1 went unverified against the DNA. TRBV21-1 is a listed pseudogene. This CDR3 region has 14 residues.

The genes are TRBV3-1 (or the pseudogene TRBV3-2) and TRBJ1-6, with D perhaps matching TRBD1 (5 bases). CDR1 and CDR2 from the germline V gene are LGHDT and YNNKEL (reference sequence). V lost 1 base and J 10 bases, leaving 11 bases between the germline ends. The CDR3 totals 14 residues. CDR3 loop: CASSQGQMGSPLHF. The CDR3 DNA is TGTGCCAGCAGCCAAGGACAGATGGGGTCACCCCTCCACTTT.

The chain combines TRBV2 with TRBJ1-2; TRBD1 is a possible D gene (5 bases). Germline V gives CDR1 SNHLY, CDR2 FYNNEI. V lost 4 bases and J 6 bases, leaving 15 bases between the germline ends. This CDR3 has 14 residues. The CDR3 reads CASSAKTGGHGYTF. The CDR3 nucleotides are TGTGCCAGCAGTGCAAAGACGGGGGGTCATGGCTACACCTTC. The full variable domain, with the rest looked up from reference TRBV2 and TRBJ1-2, is EPEVTQTPSHQVTQMGQEVILRCVPISNHLYFYWYRQILGQKVEFLVSFYNNEISEKSEIFDDQFSVERPDGSNFTLKIRSTKLEDSAMYFCASSAKTGGHGYTFGSGTRLTVV.

The V and J genes are TRBV5-1 and TRBJ2-1; 7 bases match TRBD2. The CDR3 sequence is 12 residues long. Germline-derived CDR1 and CDR2 are SGHRS and YFSETQ. V trimming: 5 bases; J trimming: 6 bases; junction bases outside the gene matches: 2. CDR3 DNA sequence: TGCGCCAGCAGGGGCGGGAGCAATGAGCAGTTCTTC. Protein product: CASRGGSNEQFF.

This chain joins TRBV21-1 and TRBJ1-6. TRBV21-1 is recorded as a pseudogene. The CDR3 consists of 14 residues. This CDR3 is CASSKSEASSPLHF. CDR3 nucleotides: TGTGCCAGCAGCAAAAGCGAAGCTTCTTCACCCCTCCACTTT.

The rearrangement links TRBV7-3 to TRBJ2-1; TRBD2 matches 8 bases. Per germline, CDR1 SGHTA and CDR2 FQGTGA. After removal of 5 bases from V and 7 bases from J, the junction contained 7 bases not matched to a gene. The CDR3 sequence is 14 residues long. In nucleotides, the CDR3 is TGTGCCAGCAGCCCCTCGGGGGGGTGGAATGAGCAGTTCTTC. This codes for CASSPSGGWNEQFF.

The chain combines TRBV28 with TRBJ2-7; D is unresolved. Trimming left V 4 bases short and J 3 bases short, with 19 bases between. The CDR3 loop spans 16 amino acids. CDR1 is MDHEN, CDR2 SYDVKM, per germline. The CDR3 sequence is CASSSSITIPYYEQYF. The CDR3 DNA is TGTGCCAGCAGTTCGTCCATCACTATCCCGTACTACGAGCAGTACTTC.

The chain carries TRBV5-6 and TRBJ1-1; 8 nucleotides match TRBD1. The CDR3 is 15 residues long. V was pared by 0 bases and J by 3 bases, with 4 bases of the junction left unmatched. CDR1 and CDR2 (germline): SGHDT, YYEEEE. The CDR3 bases are TGTGCCAGCAGCTTGGGGGACAGGACCTACACTGAAGCTTTCTTT. Protein: CASSLGDRTYTEAFF.

Note on this clone: The same CDR3 arises from other DNA sequences in this sample as well. This sequence joins TRBV19 and TRBJ1-3; D is unclear. Trimming cost V 3 bases and J 0 bases, with 6 bases left between them. This CDR3 region has 14 residues. CDR1 is LNHDA and CDR2 is SQIVND in the germline V gene (reference sequence). The CDR3 DNA is TGTGCCAGTAGTATCGGCGGCTCTGGAAACACCATATATTTT. Its protein product is CASSIGGSGNTIYF.

The chain has TRBV27 and TRBJ1-4; D perhaps matches TRBD1 (5 bases). CDR1 and CDR2 from the germline V gene are MNHEY and SMNVEV (reference sequence). The CDR3 runs 15 residues. The V and J ends lost 0 bases and 7 bases respectively, with 12 bases between them. CDR3 sequence (DNA): TGTGCCAGCAGTTTATCGGCGGGGACGGGTGAAAAACTGTTTTTT. It codes for CASSLSAGTGEKLFF.

The gene calls are TRBV5-5 and TRBJ2-2; 8 bases agree with TRBD2. Trimming at V came to 1 base and at J to 3 bases, leaving 5 bases not matched to a gene. The CDR3 consists of 16 residues. Germline V gene data show CDR1 as SGHKS and CDR2 as YYEKEE (reference sequence). The CDR3 sequence: CASSLNLGLDTGELFF. DNA for the CDR3: TGTGCCAGCAGCTTGAATTTGGGACTAGACACCGGGGAGCTGTTTTTT.

This chain's CDR3 is CASSPSGGWTEAFF. The CDR3 bases are TGTGCCAGCTCACCATCGGGGGGATGGACTGAAGCTTTCTTT. The genes are TRBV18 and TRBJ1-1; weak D call: TRBD1 (5 bases). CDR1 and CDR2 from the germline V gene are KGHSH and LQKENI. V shed 2 bases and J shed 5 bases, with 12 bases lying between them. The CDR3 is 14 amino acids.

The rearrangement uses TRBV10-3 and TRBJ2-5; TRBD1 aligns across 7 bases. V dropped 6 bases and J dropped 5; count of bases not matched to a gene: 12. The V gene's germline CDR1 is ENHRY and CDR2 SYGVKD. The CDR3 sequence is 15 residues long. The CDR3 DNA follows: TGTGCCATCAGAGACTCAGACAGGGTTAGGGAGACCCAGTACTTC. It encodes CAIRDSDRVRETQYF.

The V call is TRBV10-3, the J call TRBJ2-1; 7 nucleotides agree with TRBD2. V lost 3 bases and J lost 0; bases outside the gene matches: 14. The CDR3 consists of 19 residues. CDR1 ENHRY and CDR2 SYGVKD come from the germline V gene. The DNA for the CDR3 is TGTGCCATCAGTGACCCCCGCCCTAGCGGTCTAAGCTCCTACAATGAGCAGTTCTTC. The encoded protein is CAISDPRPSGLSSYNEQFF.